This entry lists 29 T cell receptor beta chains sequenced from one sample in a study of blood T cell repertoires in COVID-19. Assay: immunoSEQ multiplex PCR; the TCRdb copy retains only in-frame clones and omits some. The table shows more than 200,000 clones, with roughly 82% occurring only once. The sample comprised peripheral blood. The receptors were sampled from a woman of 80 years or more with active or convalescent COVID-19.

The gene calls are TRBV6-1 and TRBJ2-7; 12 positions agree with TRBD1. This CDR3 region has 16 residues. CDR1 MNHNS and CDR2 SASEGT come from the germline V gene. Trimming removed 1 base from V and 5 bases from J; junction bases left unmatched: 6. The CDR3 bases are TGTGCCAGCAGTGAAGGCCCGGGACAGGGGGCCCACGAGCAGTACTTC. It yields the protein CASSEGPGQGAHEQYF.

The chain recombines TRBV30 with TRBJ2-2; 7 bases map to TRBD2. The germline gives CDR1 GTSNPN, CDR2 SVGIG (reference sequence). This CDR3 has 13 residues. Unmatched junction bases numbered 1, after V lost 0 bases and J lost 6 bases. CDR3 protein: CAWSVAGAGELFF. The CDR3 DNA reads as TGTGCCTGGAGTGTCGCGGGGGCCGGGGAGCTGTTTTTT.

The rearrangement joins TRBV24-1 to TRBJ1-5; 8 positions agree with TRBD1. V shed 4 bases and J 5 bases; nucleotides not matched to a gene: 15. The length of the CDR3 is 18 residues. Germline-derived CDR1 and CDR2 are KGHDR and SFDVKD. CDR3 DNA: TGTGCCACCAGTGACACAAGGGACAGGAACTTGGGGGATCAGCCCCAGCATTTT. This sequence encodes CATSDTRDRNLGDQPQHF.

The chain has TRBV28 and TRBJ2-1; the D gene is possibly TRBD2 (5 bases). Germline V lookup: CDR1 MDHEN, CDR2 SYDVKM. The germline V and J ends were trimmed by 7 bases and 2 bases, with 12 bases remaining between them. The CDR3 covers 14 residues. CDR3 protein: CASNLGGPYNEQFF. The CDR3, as DNA: TGTGCCAGCAATTTGGGCGGGCCCTACAATGAGCAGTTCTTC.

This chain links TRBV9 with TRBJ1-1; 7 nucleotides agree with TRBD1. CDR3 size: 13 residues. Germline-derived CDR1 and CDR2 are SGDLS and YYNGEE. With V trimmed by 2 bases and J by 3 bases, 1 base remained unmatched. CDR3 nucleotides: TGTGCCAGCAGCGTTCAGGGGGACACTGAAGCTTTCTTT. This translates into CASSVQGDTEAFF.

V usage is TRBV7-2 and J usage is TRBJ1-4; D is perhaps TRBD1 (6 bases). Per germline, CDR1 SGHTA and CDR2 FQGNSA. The CDR3 sequence is 16 residues long. V was cut by 2 bases and J by 4 bases, with 14 bases left in between. The CDR3 region is CASSLLGAQVNEKLFF. CDR3 bases: TGTGCCAGCAGCTTATTGGGGGCGCAGGTTAATGAAAAACTGTTTTTT.

This chain connects TRBV6-5 to TRBJ1-1; no clear D. Germline V CDR1 and CDR2: MNHEY, SVGAGI. CDR3 size: 13 residues. The ends were cut back, 2 bases at V and 8 bases at J, with 12 bases in the middle. CDR3 protein: CASSYRELGEAFF. As DNA, the CDR3 is TGTGCCAGCAGTTACCGGGAACTGGGAGAAGCTTTCTTT.

This clone was seen once. This chain uses TRBV10-1 with TRBJ2-5, with D unclear. Per the germline V gene, CDR1 is WNHNN and CDR2 is SYGVQD (reference sequence). The CDR3 length is 13 residues. The V end lost 2 bases, the J end lost 1 base, and 5 bases lay between the germline ends. Written as DNA, the CDR3 is TGCGCCAGCAGTGAGGCGGCCCAAGAGACCCAGTACTTC. Encoded protein: CASSEAAQETQYF.

This clone has more than one count but fewer than ten. V gene TRBV15 combines with J gene TRBJ1-4, with 7 positions matching TRBD1. Germline CDR1 reads LNHNV; CDR2 reads YYDKDF (reference sequence). Losses at the gene ends were 0 bases for V and 7 bases for J; bases not matched to a gene: 8. The CDR3 consists of 16 residues. Written as DNA, the CDR3 is TGTGCCACCAGCAGAGATCGCGGAGGGGGCGGTGAAAAACTGTTTTTT. Residues: CATSRDRGGGGEKLFF.

The chain combines TRBV4-2 with TRBJ2-3; 11 bases are shared with TRBD1. In germline, CDR1 is LGHNA, CDR2 YNFKEQ. After removal of 0 bases from V and 4 bases from J, the junction contained 0 bases not matched to a gene. CDR3 length: 15 residues. CDR3 sequence (DNA): TGTGCCAGCAGCCAAGAGGGACAGGGGGCAGATACGCAGTATTTT. Its translation is CASSQEGQGADTQYF.

As DNA, the CDR3 is TGCGCCAGCAGCCCCGGGGGTACTTCAAACTATGGCTACACCTTC. This gives the protein CASSPGGTSNYGYTF. This rearrangement joins TRBV4-1 to TRBJ1-2; a weak D match, TRBD1 (5 bases). CDR1 is MGHRA, CDR2 YSYEKL, per germline. The CDR3 runs 15 residues. Trimming cost V 4 bases and J 2 bases, with 14 bases left between them.

V is TRBV15 and J is TRBJ1-4; D is uncertain. The V end was cut by 0 bases, the J end by 14 bases, with 13 bases between. The CDR3 spans 13 residues. Germline V gene lookup returns CDR1 LNHNV and CDR2 YYDKDF (reference sequence). The CDR3 DNA reads as TGTGCCACCAGCAGAGACCGCGGGGTTTTGCTGTTTTTT. Its translation is CATSRDRGVLLFF.

Only one count was recorded for this clone. The sample contains more than one DNA sequence encoding this CDR3. As DNA, the CDR3 is TGTGCCAGCAGTTACTCGACGGGAGGGGTTGAAAACATTCAGTACTTC. Translation: CASSYSTGGVENIQYF. J is TRBJ2-4 and V is TRBV6-2 or TRBV6-3; 8 nucleotides line up with TRBD2. The CDR3 extends over 16 amino acids. V dropped 0 bases and J dropped 5; count of bases not matched to a gene: 6. From germline, CDR1 is MNHEY and CDR2 SVGEGT.

The V gene is TRBV3-1 (or the pseudogene TRBV3-2), the J gene TRBJ1-2, with 7 bases that match TRBD1. This CDR3 has 15 amino acids. Germline CDR1 is LGHDT and CDR2 is YNNKEL (reference sequence). V lost 1 base, J lost 0 bases, and 2 bases stayed unmatched. The CDR3 protein is CASSQAGQTNYGYTF. The CDR3 nucleotides are TGTGCCAGCAGCCAAGCGGGACAGACTAACTATGGCTACACCTTC.

The chain combines TRBV18 with TRBJ1-5; 11 positions agree with TRBD1. The CDR3 has 16 amino acids. J gave up 1 base and V 3 bases, and 2 bases lay outside the gene matches. Germline loops: CDR1 KGHSH, CDR2 LQKENI. CDR3: CASSPGQGASNQPQHF. The CDR3 DNA is TGTGCCAGCTCACCCGGACAGGGGGCGAGCAATCAGCCCCAGCATTTT.

A few counts support this clone. This chain links TRBV9 with TRBJ1-5, with 9 nucleotides matching TRBD1. The CDR3 length is 14 residues. With 3 bases clipped from V and 6 bases from J, the junction kept 4 bases outside the gene matches. Per the germline V gene, CDR1 is SGDLS and CDR2 is YYNGEE. CDR3 nucleotide sequence: TGTGCCAGCAGCGGGACAGGGGCGGCTCAGCCCCAGCATTTT. Translating gives CASSGTGAAQPQHF.

The chain joins TRBV4-2 to TRBJ2-2; D gene ambiguous. The V gene lost 1 base and the J gene lost 7 bases, with 10 bases spanning the gap. CDR3 size: 14 residues. CDR1 is LGHNA and CDR2 is YNFKEQ in the germline V gene. CDR3 bases: TGTGCCAGCAGCCAAGCCCAGTCGTACGGGGAGCTGTTTTTT. Protein sequence: CASSQAQSYGELFF.

This sequence joins TRBV10-3 and TRBJ1-5; 7 nucleotides agree with TRBD1. CDR3 length: 14 residues. The germline V gene has CDR1 ENHRY and CDR2 SYGVKD. Germline trimming cut 3 bases from V and 4 bases from J; bases unmatched to any gene: 3. CDR3 residues: CAISDTGVNQPQHF. For the CDR3, the DNA is TGTGCCATCAGTGATACAGGGGTAAATCAGCCCCAGCATTTT.

The chain combines TRBV5-5 with TRBJ1-4, with a possible D match to TRBD1 (5 bases). CDR1 SGHKS and CDR2 YYEKEE come from the germline V gene (reference sequence). The CDR3 contains 15 residues. V was trimmed by 4 bases and J by 0 bases, leaving 10 bases between them. The CDR3 region is CASSVQVATNEKLFF. In DNA form, the CDR3 reads TGTGCCAGCAGCGTACAGGTAGCAACTAATGAAAAACTGTTTTTT.

Only a few counts were recorded for this clone. The V call is TRBV4-2, the J call TRBJ1-3; D gene uncertain. Trimming removed 0 bases from V and 2 bases from J, with 11 bases in between. The germline CDR1 and CDR2 sequences are LGHNA and YNFKEQ. The CDR3 loop spans 16 amino acids. CDR3: CASSQERVPPGNTIYF. The CDR3 DNA reads TGTGCCAGCAGCCAAGAGAGGGTACCTCCTGGAAACACCATATATTTT.

The V and J genes are TRBV5-1 and TRBJ2-1; 7 positions match TRBD1. The CDR3 is made up of 15 amino acids. The ends lost 1 base at V and 3 bases at J; junction bases unmatched: 4. Germline V gene lookup returns CDR1 SGHRS and CDR2 YFSETQ. The CDR3 DNA reads as TGCGCCAGCAGCTTGAGAGGGGGCGACTACAATGAGCAGTTCTTC. Its translation: CASSLRGGDYNEQFF.

The genes are TRBV28 and TRBJ2-1; D is ambiguous. The CDR3 totals 15 residues. The germline V gene has CDR1 MDHEN and CDR2 SYDVKM. Trimming pared 3 bases from V and 7 bases from J, leaving 16 bases between. CDR3 region: CASSFELRLANEQFF. The CDR3 nucleotides read TGTGCCAGCAGTTTCGAGCTAAGACTCGCAAATGAGCAGTTCTTC.

Concerning this clone: The sample contains more than one DNA sequence encoding this CDR3. V usage is TRBV28 and J usage is TRBJ2-3, with TRBD2 matching 11 bases. The CDR3 consists of 15 residues. Germline V gene lookup returns CDR1 MDHEN and CDR2 SYDVKM. Trimming took 4 bases from V and 4 from J; bases not matched to a gene: 4. The CDR3 nucleotides are TGTGCCAGCAGTTCCCTAGCGGGGGGCGCAGATACGCAGTATTTT. It translates to CASSSLAGGADTQYF.

The J gene is TRBJ1-3, the V gene TRBV2; 10 bases align to TRBD1. In germline, CDR1 is SNHLY, CDR2 FYNNEI. There are 16 residues in the CDR3. V trimming: 5 bases; J trimming: 1 base; junction bases outside the gene matches: 5. CDR3 residues: CASSRTGGDSGNTIYF. The CDR3 nucleotides read TGTGCCAGCAGTAGGACAGGGGGGGATTCTGGAAACACCATATATTTT. The whole variable domain, filled in from reference TRBV2 and TRBJ1-3, reads EPEVTQTPSHQVTQMGQEVILRCVPISNHLYFYWYRQILGQKVEFLVSFYNNEISEKSEIFDDQFSVERPDGSNFTLKIRSTKLEDSAMYFCASSRTGGDSGNTIYFGEGSWLTVV.

This chain joins TRBV7-2 and TRBJ2-7; D gene uncertain. Germline-derived CDR1 and CDR2 are SGHTA and FQGNSA. CDR3 size: 12 residues. The V and J ends lost 1 base and 5 bases respectively, with 6 bases between them. In nucleotides, the CDR3 is TGTGCCAGCAGCTTAGTGCGGAACGAGCAGTACTTC. It yields the protein CASSLVRNEQYF.

This chain links TRBV2 with TRBJ2-3; D gene unclear. Looked up from germline, CDR1 is SNHLY and CDR2 is FYNNEI. V lost 6 bases and J lost 2, with 12 bases in between. The CDR3 is 14 amino acids. CDR3 residues: CASRVSFTTDTQYF. CDR3 sequence (DNA): TGTGCCAGCAGAGTAAGCTTTACCACAGATACGCAGTATTTT.

This chain joins TRBV18 and TRBJ1-2; TRBD1 matches at 9 bases. The V and J ends lost 2 bases and 8 bases, in that order; junction bases with no gene match: 6. Germline values: CDR1 KGHSH, CDR2 LQKENI. The CDR3 loop spans 14 amino acids. DNA of the CDR3: TGTGCCAGCTCACCAGACAGGGGGAGTCGGGGCTACACCTTC. It specifies CASSPDRGSRGYTF.

The V and J genes are TRBV5-1 and TRBJ2-2; the D gene is possibly TRBD2 (6 bases). Trimming took 8 bases from V and 0 from J, leaving 14 bases between them. Germline V lookup: CDR1 SGHRS, CDR2 YFSETQ. This CDR3 is built from 15 residues. The CDR3 bases are TGCGCCAGTACGCTCGGCGGGACGAACACCGGGGAGCTGTTTTTT. It encodes CASTLGGTNTGELFF.

The chain carries TRBV7-2 and TRBJ2-1; D is perhaps TRBD2 (6 bases). The CDR3 runs to 15 residues. Between the trimmed V and J ends, which lost 2 bases and 8 bases, there was a span of 16 bases. Germline CDR1 and CDR2: SGHTA and FQGNSA. The CDR3 DNA follows: TGTGCCAGCAGCTTATCTCGCGGGGCCGCCCATGAGCAGTTCTTC. Amino acids: CASSLSRGAAHEQFF.